These T cell receptor beta chains were read from a single sample in a study of T cell responses to AZD1222 COVID-19 vaccine. The method was immunoSEQ multiplex PCR; TCRdb's version includes in-frame clones alone and lacks a portion of them. The top ten clones hold about 8.1% of a sample with 90,000 to 120,000 clones, roughly 90% of them seen once. The specimen comprised peripheral blood, sampled 28 days after the second AZD1222 dose. These receptors were obtained from an adult who received the AZD1222 COVID-19 vaccine. Each CDR3 is given with its conserved first and last residue. Fields, in order: D gene, J gene, clone size, CDR3 length, V gene, CDR3 DNA, CDR3 protein. The D gene is left open where the match is weak. Clone size, where shown, is once, few, many, or a class for clones that have expanded.

>TRBD2|TRBJ2-1|NA|17|TRBV7-9
TGTGCCAGCAGCGAAGATGGCGGGAGGGTAGCGTACAATGAGCAGTTCTTC
CASSEDGGRVAYNEQFF
>NA|TRBJ1-4|NA|15|TRBV3-1/TRBV3-2
TGTGCCAGCAGCCCCGGGTCCGGGTACAGTGAAAAACTGTTTTTT
CASSPGSGYSEKLFF
>NA|TRBJ1-5|NA|13|TRBV4-2
TGTGCCAGCAGCCAAGGAAGGGATCAGCCCCAGCATTTT
CASSQGRDQPQHF
>NA|TRBJ2-7|NA|16|TRBV5-5
TGTGCCAGCAGCCTCGCTAGGGCGGGGTTAACCTACGAGCAGTACTTC
CASSLARAGLTYEQYF
>TRBD1|TRBJ1-5|NA|14|TRBV19
TGTGCCAGTAGTAACACACAGGGGGGGCAGCCCCAGCATTTT
CASSNTQGGQPQHF
>NA|TRBJ1-1|NA|12|TRBV10-3
TGTGCCATCAGTGACCTCGATCGGGAAGCTTTCTTT
CAISDLDREAFF
>NA|TRBJ1-1|NA|13|TRBV11-2
TGTGCCAGCAGCTCCGCCAGCCACCTTGAAGCTTTCTTT
CASSSASHLEAFF
>NA|TRBJ2-5|once|12|TRBV29-1
TGCAGCGTGGACAGACAGCAAGAGACCCAGTACTTC
CSVDRQQETQYF
>NA|TRBJ1-1|NA|13|TRBV19
TGTGCCAGTCAGGTGGCAGCGAACACTGAAGCTTTCTTT
CASQVAANTEAFF
>NA|TRBJ2-7|NA|15|TRBV2
TGTGCCAGCAGCAAACTCGGGACCGTCCTCTACGAGCAGTACTTC
CASSKLGTVLYEQYF
>TRBD1|TRBJ2-1|NA|15|TRBV18
TGTGCCAGCTCACCCGACAGGGTAGGAAACAATGAGCAGTTCTTC
CASSPDRVGNNEQFF
>TRBD1|TRBJ2-7|NA|15|TRBV3-1/TRBV3-2
TGTGCCAGCAGCCCCAGACAGGGAAGCCCCTACGAGCAGTACTTC
CASSPRQGSPYEQYF
>TRBD1|TRBJ1-2|NA|15|TRBV9
TGTGCCAGCAGCGTAGCTGGGACAGGGGGTTATGGCTACACCTTC
CASSVAGTGGYGYTF
>TRBD1|TRBJ1-1|NA|14|TRBV28
TGTGCCAGCAGCCCCGTAGTAAGGGGGCTGGGGGCTTTCTTT
CASSPVVRGLGAFF
>NA|TRBJ2-1|NA|14|TRBV2
TGTGCCAGCAGTGAGCCGGACTATAACAATGAGCAGTTCTTC
CASSEPDYNNEQFF
>TRBD1|TRBJ1-6|once|15|TRBV19
TGTGCCAGTAGTCCTCAGACAGGGGTAGGATCACCCCTCCACTTT
CASSPQTGVGSPLHF
>NA|TRBJ2-2|NA|14|TRBV11-2
TGTGCCAGCAGCACCATATCCGGCACCGGGGAGCTGTTTTTT
CASSTISGTGELFF
>NA|TRBJ1-6|NA|18|TRBV3-1/TRBV3-2
TGTGCCAGCAGCCAAGGGTGGGGCGGGAGCTCCTATAATTCACCCCTCCACTTT
CASSQGWGGSSYNSPLHF
>TRBD1|TRBJ2-1|once|13|TRBV29-1
TGCAGCTTGACAGGGGGCTCCTACAATGAGCAGTTCTTC
CSLTGGSYNEQFF
>NA|TRBJ1-2|NA|13|TRBV15
TGTGCCACCAGCAGAGTGATCCACGTTGGCTACACCTTC
CATSRVIHVGYTF
>NA|TRBJ2-1|NA|16|TRBV3-1/TRBV3-2
TGTGCCAGCAGCCAAGAACCCCTGATAGTCTACAATGAGCAGTTCTTC
CASSQEPLIVYNEQFF
>NA|TRBJ1-1|once|14|TRBV27
TGTGCCAGCAGTCTCAGTCAGGGGAACACTGAAGCTTTCTTT
CASSLSQGNTEAFF
>NA|TRBJ1-4|NA|14|TRBV29-1
TGCAGCGTTGAAGATCCGCTCCTTAATGAAAAACTGTTTTTT
CSVEDPLLNEKLFF
>NA|TRBJ1-2|NA|12|TRBV29-1
TGCAGCGTTGTCGTGGATTACTATGGCTACACCTTC
CSVVVDYYGYTF
>NA|TRBJ2-3|NA|16|TRBV2
TGTGCCAGCAGTGCCGGAATTCGTACTTACACAGATACGCAGTATTTT
CASSAGIRTYTDTQYF
>NA|TRBJ2-4|NA|14|TRBV3-1/TRBV3-2
TGTGCCAGCAGCCCGACGATAGCCAAAAACATTCAGTACTTC
CASSPTIAKNIQYF
>TRBD2|TRBJ2-3|NA|15|TRBV30
TGTGCCTGGAGTTTGACTAGCGGGAGTCGAGATACGCAGTATTTT
CAWSLTSGSRDTQYF
>NA|TRBJ2-3|NA|16|TRBV28
TGTGCCAGCAGTCCCTTTACTAGCTATTCCACAGATACGCAGTATTTT
CASSPFTSYSTDTQYF
>NA|TRBJ1-1|NA|14|TRBV6-5
TGTGCCAGCAGTTTTAATTCCATGAACACTGAAGCTTTCTTT
CASSFNSMNTEAFF
>TRBD1|TRBJ2-2|NA|17|TRBV19
TGTGCCAGTAGTATAGATCGTAGGGGTAGGACAGGGAGTTTTCTGTTTTTT
CASSIDRRGRTGSFLFF
>NA|TRBJ1-5|NA|16|TRBV4-1
TGCGCCAGCAGCCAAGATCGTACAAATAGCAATCAGCCCCAGCATTTT
CASSQDRTNSNQPQHF
>NA|TRBJ1-2|once|13|TRBV12-3/TRBV12-4
TGTGCCAGCAGTCCGACAGGCGTCTATGGCTACACCTTC
CASSPTGVYGYTF
>NA|TRBJ1-5|NA|16|TRBV6-1
TGTGCCAGCAGTGAAATGACAGGATATAGCAATCAGCCCCAGCATTTT
CASSEMTGYSNQPQHF
>NA|TRBJ1-1|NA|14|TRBV19
TGTGCCAGTAGTACCCCGGGTAGGGGCACTGAAGCTTTCTTT
CASSTPGRGTEAFF
>NA|TRBJ1-2|once|14|TRBV5-1
TGCGCCAGCACCCTCGGGGATTATGCCTATGGCTACACCTTC
CASTLGDYAYGYTF
>TRBD1|TRBJ2-3|NA|16|TRBV7-9
TGTGCCAGCAGCTCAATGGACAGGGATCCCACAGATACGCAGTATTTT
CASSSMDRDPTDTQYF
>NA|TRBJ1-5|NA|14|TRBV27
TGTGCCAGCAGTTCCTCAAATAGCAATCAGCCCCAGCATTTT
CASSSSNSNQPQHF
>TRBD1|TRBJ2-7|NA|17|TRBV10-3
TGTGCCATCAGTGGGGGCGCCCGGGACAGACAAACCTACGAGCAGTACTTC
CAISGGARDRQTYEQYF
>TRBD1|TRBJ1-6|NA|15|TRBV18
TGTGCCAGCTCACCAACCAGGGGGGATAGTTCACCCCTCCACTTT
CASSPTRGDSSPLHF
>TRBD1|TRBJ1-1|NA|15|TRBV7-9
TGTGCCAGCAGTACCGGGACAGCCTTGAACACTGAAGCTTTCTTT
CASSTGTALNTEAFF
>TRBD2|TRBJ2-2|NA|18|TRBV7-3
TGTGCCAGCAGCTTAGGTCCCCGCGGGAGGGCCGGGATCGGGGAGCTGTTTTTT
CASSLGPRGRAGIGELFF
>NA|TRBJ1-6|once|15|TRBV27
TGTGCCAGCAGGATCAGAAGCTCCTATAATTCACCCCTCCACTTT
CASRIRSSYNSPLHF
>NA|TRBJ1-5|NA|15|TRBV2
TGTGCCAGCAGCCAAGACAGGTCAGGCAATCAGCCCCAGCATTTT
CASSQDRSGNQPQHF
>NA|TRBJ1-3|NA|12|TRBV19
TGTGCCAGTAGTGAGGGTTTGGACACCATATATTTT
CASSEGLDTIYF
>TRBD2|TRBJ2-1|NA|16|TRBV6-2/TRBV6-3
TGTGCCAGCAGTTCTAGCGGGGGGAGCTCCTACAATGAGCAGTTCTTC
CASSSSGGSSYNEQFF
>NA|TRBJ1-3|NA|15|TRBV7-2
TGTGCCAGCAGCTTAATGGAAGGAGTTGGAAACACCATATATTTT
CASSLMEGVGNTIYF
>TRBD1|TRBJ1-1|NA|15|TRBV5-4
TGTGCCAGCAGCCCTCAGACAGGGACCATTTTTGAAGCTTTCTTT
CASSPQTGTIFEAFF
>NA|TRBJ1-5|NA|15|TRBV9
TGTGCCAGCAGCGTATCCCCCACAGAGAATCAGCCCCAGCATTTT
CASSVSPTENQPQHF
>NA|TRBJ2-7|NA|14|TRBV27
TGTGCCAGCAAGGGGTCAGGGTGGCCCTACGAGCAGTACTTC
CASKGSGWPYEQYF
>NA|TRBJ2-1|NA|21|TRBV5-1
TGCGCCAGCAGCTACTCAAGACAGGGACTAAAAAACACCTACTTTAGTAATGAGCAGTTCTTC
CASSYSRQGLKNTYFSNEQFF
>TRBD1|TRBJ2-2|NA|13|TRBV5-8
TGTGCCAGCAGCGGGACAGGGCTCGGGGAGCTGTTTTTT
CASSGTGLGELFF
>NA|TRBJ2-7|NA|13|TRBV6-2/TRBV6-3
TGTGCCAGCAGTTACGGATACAGTGGGGAGCAGTACTTC
CASSYGYSGEQYF
>NA|TRBJ1-6|NA|12|TRBV2
TGTGCCAGCACTCGTTCGCGCTCACCCCTCCACTTT
CASTRSRSPLHF
>NA|TRBJ1-5|NA|16|TRBV6-1
TGTGCCAGCAGGGAAAAACTAGGGGACATAAATCAGCCCCAGCATTTT
CASREKLGDINQPQHF
>NA|TRBJ1-5|once|15|TRBV19
TGTGCCAGTAGTATAACGGTGCAGGGGCCTGGGCCCCAGCATTTT
CASSITVQGPGPQHF
>NA|TRBJ1-5|NA|12|TRBV18
TGTGCCAGCTCCCCCGGGATCTGGCCCCAGCATTTT
CASSPGIWPQHF
>TRBD1|TRBJ1-2|NA|16|TRBV7-2
TGTGCCAGCAGCTTAAGTGAAGGGGGCATTTACTATGGCTACACCTTC
CASSLSEGGIYYGYTF
>NA|TRBJ1-2|NA|12|TRBV11-2
TGTGCCAGCAGCCCCCCGGGGGGCCCAAACACCTTC
CASSPPGGPNTF
>TRBD1|TRBJ1-3|NA|14|TRBV6-5
TGTGCCAGCAGCGCGACAGGGTCCGGAAACACCATATATTTT
CASSATGSGNTIYF
>NA|TRBJ1-5|NA|15|TRBV6-1
TGTGCCAGCAGTGAAGCCCAGGGTTTAGGTCAGCCCCAGCATTTT
CASSEAQGLGQPQHF